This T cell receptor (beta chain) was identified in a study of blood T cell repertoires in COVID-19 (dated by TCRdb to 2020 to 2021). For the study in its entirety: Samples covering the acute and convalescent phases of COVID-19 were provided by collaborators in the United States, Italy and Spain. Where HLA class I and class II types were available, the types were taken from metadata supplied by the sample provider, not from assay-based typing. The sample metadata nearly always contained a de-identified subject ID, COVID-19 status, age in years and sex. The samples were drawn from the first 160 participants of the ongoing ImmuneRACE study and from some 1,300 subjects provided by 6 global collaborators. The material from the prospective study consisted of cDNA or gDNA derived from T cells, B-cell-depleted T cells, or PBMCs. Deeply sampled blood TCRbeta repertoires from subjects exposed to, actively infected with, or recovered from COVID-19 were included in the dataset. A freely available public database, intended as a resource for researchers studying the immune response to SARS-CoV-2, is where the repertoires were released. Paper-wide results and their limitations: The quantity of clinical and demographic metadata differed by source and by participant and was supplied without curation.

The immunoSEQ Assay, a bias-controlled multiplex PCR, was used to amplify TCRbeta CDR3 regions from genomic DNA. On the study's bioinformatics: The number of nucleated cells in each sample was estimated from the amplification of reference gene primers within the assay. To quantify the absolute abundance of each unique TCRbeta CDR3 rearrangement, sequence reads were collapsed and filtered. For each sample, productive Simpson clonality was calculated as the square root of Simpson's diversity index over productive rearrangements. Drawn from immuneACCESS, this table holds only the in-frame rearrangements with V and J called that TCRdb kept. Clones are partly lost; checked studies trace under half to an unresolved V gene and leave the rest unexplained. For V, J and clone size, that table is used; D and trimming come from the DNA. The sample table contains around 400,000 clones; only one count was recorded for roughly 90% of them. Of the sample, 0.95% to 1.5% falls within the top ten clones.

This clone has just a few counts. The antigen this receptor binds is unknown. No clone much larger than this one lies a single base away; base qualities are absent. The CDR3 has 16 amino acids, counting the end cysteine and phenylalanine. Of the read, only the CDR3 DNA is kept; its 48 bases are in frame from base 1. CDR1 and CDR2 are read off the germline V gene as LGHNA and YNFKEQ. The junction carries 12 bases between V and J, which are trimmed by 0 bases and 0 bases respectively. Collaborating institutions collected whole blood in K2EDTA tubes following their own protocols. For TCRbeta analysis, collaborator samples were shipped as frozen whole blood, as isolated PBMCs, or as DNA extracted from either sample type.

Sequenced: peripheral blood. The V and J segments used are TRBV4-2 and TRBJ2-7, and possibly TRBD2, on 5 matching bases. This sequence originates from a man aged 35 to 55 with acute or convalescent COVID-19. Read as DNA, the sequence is TGTGCCAGCAGCCAAGATCCAGCGGATAGCTCCTACGAGCAGTACTTC. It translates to CASSQDPADSSYEQYF.